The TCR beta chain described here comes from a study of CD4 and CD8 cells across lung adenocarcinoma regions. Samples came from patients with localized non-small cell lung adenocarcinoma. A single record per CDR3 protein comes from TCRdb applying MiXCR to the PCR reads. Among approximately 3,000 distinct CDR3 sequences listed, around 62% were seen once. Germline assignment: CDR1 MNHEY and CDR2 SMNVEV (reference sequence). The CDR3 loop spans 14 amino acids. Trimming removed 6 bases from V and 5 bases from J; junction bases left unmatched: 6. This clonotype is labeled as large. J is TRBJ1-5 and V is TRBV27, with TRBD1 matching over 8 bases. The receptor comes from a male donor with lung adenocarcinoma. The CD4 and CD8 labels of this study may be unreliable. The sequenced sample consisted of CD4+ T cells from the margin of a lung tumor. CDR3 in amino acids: CASRATGEDQPQHF. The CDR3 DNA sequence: TGTGCCAGCAGAGCGACAGGGGAGGATCAGCCCCAGCATTTT.